A single sample is the source of the 10 T cell receptor beta chains below, sequenced in a study of CD8 T cells in ankylosing spondylitis. A single record per CDR3 protein comes from TCRdb applying MiXCR to the 5' RACE reads. The data contain 85,000 to 100,000 distinct CDR3 sequences, roughly 8.3% of them singletons. The sample consisted of blood, either unsorted or a sorted T cell fraction (not recorded which). These receptors all stem from a male donor with ankylosing spondylitis or in good health (not recorded which).

This clonotype was detected many times. The chain joins TRBV7-2 to TRBJ1-2; tentatively, D is TRBD1 (5 bases). The CDR3 totals 15 residues. Trimming pared 0 bases from V and 7 bases from J, leaving 15 bases between. CDR1 and CDR2 from the germline V gene are SGHTA and FQGNSA. CDR3 loop: CASSLAPMAGGGYTF. The CDR3 nucleotides are TGTGCCAGCAGCTTAGCTCCCATGGCTGGGGGTGGCTACACCTTC.

This clonotype came up many times. The chain links TRBV7-9 to TRBJ2-1; the D is unclear. V was shortened by 7 bases and J by 1 base, with 11 bases between the two germline ends. This CDR3 comprises 14 residues. Germline CDR1 and CDR2: SEHNR and FQNEAQ (reference sequence). CDR3 nucleotide sequence: TGTGCCAGCATGCTTGCCCAGTCCTACAATGAGCAGTTCTTC. Its protein product is CASMLAQSYNEQFF.

The chain has TRBV5-1 and TRBJ2-4, with 8 positions matching TRBD1. Germline V gene sequence: CDR1 SGHRS, CDR2 YFSETQ. Losses at the gene ends were 0 bases for V and 6 bases for J; bases not matched to a gene: 2. This CDR3 contains 14 residues. CDR3 loop: CASSLEQGGNIQYF. DNA for the CDR3: TGCGCCAGCAGCTTGGAACAGGGGGGAAACATTCAGTACTTC.

This clonotype was seen many times. The chain has TRBV18 and TRBJ2-1, with D possibly being TRBD2 (6 bases). Trimming shortened V by 6 bases and J by 2 bases, and 14 bases separated the two germline ends. The CDR3 contains 15 residues. Germline assignment: CDR1 KGHSH and CDR2 LQKENI. The CDR3: CASSIRGVTYNEQFF. CDR3 bases: TGTGCCAGCTCTATCCGCGGGGTTACCTACAATGAGCAGTTCTTC.

This clonotype was found many times. This chain connects TRBV20-1 to TRBJ1-5, with 7 bases fitting TRBD1. The V gene end was trimmed by 1 base and the J gene end by 7 bases; junction bases not matched to a gene: 10. Germline CDR1 reads DFQATT; CDR2 reads SNEGSKA (reference sequence). There are 15 residues in the CDR3. The CDR3 coding sequence is TGCAGTGCTAGAGGAGGAGAAGGGGGCCGACAGCCCCAGCATTTT. Translated: CSARGGEGGRQPQHF.

CDR3 region: CASSSAGVAYPTTDTQYF. The CDR3 DNA reads TGTGCCAGCAGCTCCGCAGGGGTTGCGTATCCGACCACAGATACGCAGTATTTT. J is TRBJ2-3 and V is TRBV11-2, with D possibly TRBD1 on 6 matching bases. Germline V lookup: CDR1 SGHAT, CDR2 FQNNGV. CDR3 size: 18 residues. Trimming removed 4 bases at V and 2 bases at J, with 22 bases between. Looking up the rest from reference TRBV11-2 and TRBJ2-3 gives the full variable domain: EAGVAQSPRYKIIEKRQSVAFWCNPISGHATLYWYQQILGQGPKLLIQFQNNGVVDDSQLPKDRFSAERLKGVDSTLKIQPAKLEDSAVYLCASSSAGVAYPTTDTQYFGPGTRLTVL.

This clonotype was detected ten times or more. V and J are TRBV10-3 and TRBJ1-5, with TRBD1 identical over 7 bases. From germline, CDR1 is ENHRY and CDR2 SYGVKD. This CDR3 is built from 14 residues. Germline trimming cut 5 bases from V and 4 bases from J; bases unmatched to any gene: 5. The CDR3 sequence: CAISRQGGNQPQHF. CDR3 bases: TGTGCCATCAGTAGGCAGGGGGGGAATCAGCCCCAGCATTTT.

This clonotype came up a few times. The CDR3 reads CASSHGVSSYNSPLHF. The CDR3 DNA is TGTGCCAGCAGCCATGGGGTGTCCTCCTATAATTCACCCCTCCACTTT. The V call is TRBV7-9, the J call TRBJ1-6; D gene ambiguous. V was cut by 5 bases and J by 0 bases, with 11 bases left in between. From germline, CDR1 is SEHNR and CDR2 FQNEAQ (reference sequence). The CDR3 has 16 amino acids.

The V and J genes are TRBV7-2 and TRBJ1-2; TRBD1 matches 8 bases. The germline V gene encodes CDR1 SGHTA and CDR2 FQGNSA. This CDR3 comprises 14 residues. J gave up 7 bases and V 7 bases, and 11 bases lay outside the gene matches. CDR3 sequence reads: CASNFVGQGGGYTF. CDR3 sequence (DNA): TGTGCCAGCAATTTCGTCGGACAGGGTGGTGGCTACACCTTC. The full variable domain, its missing parts supplied by reference TRBV7-2 and TRBJ1-2, is GAGVSQSPSNKVTEKGKDVELRCDPISGHTALYWYRQSLGQGLEFLIYFQGNSAPDKSGLPSDRFSAERTGGSVSTLTIQRTQQEDSAVYLCASNFVGQGGGYTFGSGTRLTVV.

Many counts were recorded for this clonotype. This chain links TRBV6-2 or TRBV6-3 with TRBJ2-1, with 7 bases that match TRBD1. The germline V gene encodes CDR1 MNHEY and CDR2 SVGEGT. The J segment lost 0 bases and the V segment lost 7 bases, leaving 6 bases of the junction unmatched. The CDR3 runs to 15 residues. The CDR3 sequence: CASTQGQSSYNEQFF. The CDR3 DNA follows: TGTGCCAGCACCCAGGGACAGAGCTCCTACAATGAGCAGTTCTTC.